This TCR beta chain was retrieved from a study of CD8 T cells in ankylosing spondylitis. This clonotype was recorded at least ten times. The V gene end was trimmed by 6 bases and the J gene end by 9 bases; junction bases not matched to a gene: 10. CDR3 length: 14 amino acids. MiXCR was run by TCRdb on the 5' RACE reads, yielding one entry per CDR3 protein. The sample has approximately 340,000 distinct CDR3 sequences, roughly 15% seen once. This sequence originates from a male donor with ankylosing spondylitis or in good health (not recorded which). The chain recombines TRBV12-3 or TRBV12-4 with TRBJ1-5; 8 nucleotides match TRBD1. The sample was blood, either unsorted or a sorted T cell fraction (not recorded which). CDR3 region: CASSPGQGKRPQHF. The CDR3 nucleotides are TGTGCCAGCAGCCCCGGACAGGGAAAGAGGCCCCAGCATTTT.